This record looks at one T cell receptor (beta chain) sequence and its context. This clone was found a few times. No antigen is known for it. Within one base of it there is no much larger clone, and no base qualities were kept. Other DNA variants within this sample encode the same CDR3. The data originate from a study of blood T cell repertoires in COVID-19 (TCRdb year 2020). Looking at the study overall: Samples from collaborators originated in the United States, Italy and Spain and spanned both the acute and convalescent phases of COVID-19. The material from the prospective study consisted of cDNA or gDNA derived from T cells, B-cell-depleted T cells, or PBMCs. Subjects who had been exposed to COVID-19, were actively infected with it, or had recovered from it provided the deeply sampled blood TCRbeta repertoires that made up the dataset. The repertoires were released in a freely available public database meant as a resource for research on the immune response to SARS-CoV-2. The samples were drawn from two sources: the first 160 participants of the ongoing ImmuneRACE study, and 1,200 or so subjects contributed by 6 global collaborators. A de-identified subject ID, COVID-19 status, age in years and sex were almost always included in the sample metadata. Where HLA class I and class II types were available, the types were taken from metadata supplied by the sample provider, not from assay-based typing.

Each collaborating institution followed its own protocols to collect whole blood in K2EDTA tubes. For TCRbeta analysis, collaborator samples were shipped as frozen whole blood, as isolated PBMCs, or as DNA extracted from either sample type. V lost 1 base and J lost 1 base, and the count of bases not matched to a germline gene is 2. From the cysteine through the phenylalanine, the CDR3 covers 15 amino acids. The kept DNA is CDR3 alone, 45 bases in frame from the first base. As encoded in the germline V gene, CDR1 is MNHNS while CDR2 is SASEGT. Paper-wide results and their limitations: How much clinical and demographic metadata was included differed by source and by participant, and the metadata was provided uncurated.

TCRbeta CDR3 regions were amplified from genomic DNA using the immunoSEQ Assay, a bias-controlled multiplex PCR. Turning to the authors' computational methods: Within the assay, amplification of reference gene primers was used to estimate how many nucleated cells each sample contained. To quantify the absolute abundance of each unique TCRbeta CDR3 rearrangement, sequence reads were collapsed and filtered. For each sample, productive Simpson clonality was calculated as the square root of Simpson's diversity index over productive rearrangements. The source is immuneACCESS, and TCRdb retained only in-frame sequences with V and J called. Part of the clones is not carried over; for the studies checked, unresolved V genes explain less than half of this, and the remainder is unexplained. Clone size and V and J calls were adopted from that table, with D and trimming inferred from the DNA. Recorded for this sample are about 110,000 clones; about two thirds of them occurred a single time. The top ten hold 1.5% to 2% of the sample.

The sample consisted of peripheral blood. The TCR comes from a woman aged 35 to 49 with acute or convalescent COVID-19. Recombination linked TRBV6-1 to TRBJ2-3; TRBD1 agrees with 7 junctional bases. The CDR3 protein sequence reads: CASSEDRGGTDTQYF. The bases are TGTGCCAGCAGTGAAGACAGGGGTGGCACAGATACGCAGTATTTT.